A selection of T cell receptor beta chains follows, all from one sample in a study of cytomegalovirus exposure and HLA in healthy donors. This table comes from immunoSEQ multiplex PCR, and its TCRdb copy is limited to in-frame clones, with some not included. Here the sample spans approximately 150,000 clones, approximately 80% being singletons. Sequencing used PBMCs. The receptor set was obtained from a female donor in good health and CMV-seronegative. The CDR3 runs from the conserved cysteine through the conserved F or W. Each record gives: D gene, clone size, CDR3 length, J gene, V gene, CDR3 protein, CDR3 DNA. The D gene is left open where the match is weak. Not every row has a clone size; where given, it reads once, few, many or a size class.

>.|.|19|TRBJ2-7|TRBV14
CASSQDRRRDRGPHYEQYF
TGTGCCAGCAGCCAAGACAGGCGTCGAGATCGGGGTCCCCACTACGAGCAGTACTTC
>.|.|15|TRBJ1-2|TRBV18
CASSPQQGQGYGYTF
TGTGCCAGCTCACCACAGCAGGGGCAGGGCTATGGCTACACCTTC
>TRBD1|once|16|TRBJ1-2|TRBV29-1
CSVEEPIDRGREGYTF
TGCAGCGTTGAAGAGCCGATCGACAGGGGGCGCGAAGGCTACACCTTC
>.|.|15|TRBJ1-5|TRBV28
CASSLGLHSNQPQHF
TGTGCCAGCAGTTTAGGACTGCATAGCAATCAGCCCCAGCATTTT
>TRBD1|.|15|TRBJ2-5|TRBV2
CASTAVGQGQETQYF
TGTGCCAGCACTGCCGTCGGACAGGGACAAGAGACCCAGTACTTC
>TRBD2|.|14|TRBJ2-7|TRBV5-6
CASSGAGGWGEQYF
TGTGCCAGCAGCGGAGCGGGAGGCTGGGGGGAGCAGTACTTC
>.|once|14|TRBJ1-1|TRBV27
CASSPNRLNTEAFF
TGTGCCAGCAGTCCCAACAGGTTGAACACTGAAGCTTTCTTT
>.|once|15|TRBJ1-2|TRBV7-2
CASRPREDWNYGYTF
TGTGCCAGCAGACCCAGGGAAGATTGGAACTATGGCTACACCTTC
>.|.|11|TRBJ1-1|TRBV19
CASSTQSEAFF
TGTGCCAGTAGCACACAGTCTGAAGCTTTCTTT
>.|once|14|TRBJ2-1|TRBV10-1
CASSESSPYNEQFF
TGCGCCAGCAGTGAGTCTAGCCCCTACAATGAGCAGTTCTTC
>TRBD2|.|13|TRBJ2-1|TRBV10-3
CAGRTSGSDEQFF
TGTGCCGGGAGGACTAGCGGGAGCGATGAGCAGTTCTTC
>TRBD2|.|15|TRBJ2-5|TRBV27
CASSKTGLAGETQYF
TGTGCCAGCAGCAAAACCGGACTAGCGGGAGAGACCCAGTACTTC
>.|.|15|TRBJ1-1|TRBV7-9
CASSVRQFLSTEAFF
TGTGCCAGCAGCGTCAGACAGTTTCTAAGCACTGAAGCTTTCTTT
>TRBD1|.|18|TRBJ2-7|TRBV11-3
CASSLGDHRDRGSYEQYF
TGTGCCAGCAGCTTAGGGGACCACCGGGACAGGGGCTCCTACGAGCAGTACTTC
>TRBD2|few|17|TRBJ2-2|TRBV6-1
CASSERVGLAVSGELFF
TGTGCCAGCAGTGAAAGGGTCGGACTAGCGGTCTCCGGGGAGCTGTTTTTT